These T cell receptor beta chains were read from a single sample in a study of shared clonotypes between healthy human individuals. The repertoire was sequenced with immunoSEQ multiplex PCR; TCRdb's copy has only in-frame clones and lacks some. The table shows over a million clones, with roughly 97% occurring only once. Material: naive CD4+ T cells sorted from blood. The receptors come from a man in his thirties or forties in good health. The CDR3 runs from the conserved cysteine through the conserved F or W. D genes are given only for firm matches. The size field is filled for only some rows; it gives once, few, many or a size class.

>TRBJ2-7|NA|TRBV28|TRBD2
CASSYTSGRRVEQYF
TGTGCCAGCAGTTATACTAGCGGGAGAAGGGTCGAGCAGTACTTC
>TRBJ2-3|NA|TRBV5-1|NA
CASSFETSTDTQYF
TGCGCCAGCAGCTTCGAAACTAGCACAGATACGCAGTATTTT
>TRBJ2-2|NA|TRBV5-1|NA
CASSLGTSSTGELFF
TGCGCCAGCAGCTTGGGAACTAGCAGCACCGGGGAGCTGTTTTTT
>TRBJ2-5|NA|TRBV18|TRBD2
CASSPPRGAGVAETQYF
TGTGCCAGCTCACCCCCCCGGGGAGCGGGAGTCGCGGAGACCCAGTACTTC
>TRBJ1-3|once|TRBV28|NA
CASSLTGTSGNTIYF
TGTGCCAGCAGTTTAACGGGGACCTCTGGAAACACCATATATTTT
>TRBJ1-2|NA|TRBV28|NA
CASLQNGYTF
TGTGCCAGTTTACAGAATGGCTACACCTTC
>TRBJ1-1|NA|TRBV6-1|NA
CASSATGLPVRSTEAFF
TGTGCCAGCAGTGCTACAGGTCTCCCAGTACGATCCACTGAAGCTTTCTTT
>TRBJ2-5|NA|TRBV5-1|TRBD2
CASSLASGQETQYF
TGCGCCAGCAGCTTGGCTAGCGGCCAAGAGACCCAGTACTTC
>TRBJ2-2|NA|TRBV5-1|TRBD2
CASSLAPLAGVTNTGELFF
TGCGCCAGCAGCTTGGCCCCACTAGCGGGAGTAACAAACACCGGGGAGCTGTTTTTT
>TRBJ2-5|NA|TRBV18|NA
CASSPPSSGETQYF
TGTGCCAGCTCACCACCCTCCTCGGGGGAGACCCAGTACTTC
>TRBJ1-5|NA|TRBV6-6|NA
CASSRTYNQPQHF
TGTGCCAGCAGTCGGACGTACAATCAGCCCCAGCATTTT
>TRBJ2-1|NA|TRBV5-1|TRBD2
CASSSNSASGWVGLNEQFF
TGCGCCAGCAGCTCCAACTCGGCTAGCGGGTGGGTGGGGTTGAATGAGCAGTTCTTC
>TRBJ2-1|NA|TRBV27|TRBD2
CASSVGLAGANYNEQFF
TGTGCCAGCAGTGTGGGACTAGCGGGAGCGAACTACAATGAGCAGTTCTTC
>TRBJ1-2|NA|TRBV28|TRBD1
CASSFRDRTNYGYTF
TGTGCCAGCAGTTTTCGGGACAGAACTAACTATGGCTACACCTTC
>TRBJ2-1|NA|TRBV7-2|NA
CASSLEWLYYNEQFF
TGTGCCAGCAGCCTAGAGTGGTTATACTACAATGAGCAGTTCTTC
>TRBJ1-1|NA|TRBV7-9|TRBD1
CASRRDRPDPIF
TGTGCCAGCAGAAGGGACAGGCCAGACCCGATTTTT
>TRBJ2-1|NA|TRBV9|NA
CASSSAARGYNEQFF
TGTGCCAGCAGCTCCGCAGCAAGGGGCTACAATGAGCAGTTCTTC
>TRBJ1-1|NA|TRBV23-1|NA
CASSRGSPMNTEAFF
TGCGCCAGCAGTCGGGGCAGTCCCATGAACACTGAAGCTTTCTTT
>TRBJ2-7|NA|TRBV28|NA
CASSLVGPYEQYF
TGTGCCAGCAGTTTAGTGGGACCCTACGAGCAGTACTTC
>TRBJ2-7|few|TRBV29-1|TRBD2
CSVETSGVNAYEQYF
TGCAGCGTTGAGACTAGCGGGGTAAACGCCTACGAGCAGTACTTC
>TRBJ1-1|NA|TRBV5-4|NA
CASSPPGNTEAFF
TGTGCCAGCAGCCCCCCGGGGAACACTGAAGCTTTCTTT
>TRBJ2-7|once|TRBV28|NA
CASRPGTPYEQYF
TGTGCCAGCAGACCTGGGACACCCTACGAGCAGTACTTC
>TRBJ2-2|NA|TRBV5-4|NA
CASSLDSSTGELFF
TGTGCCAGCAGCTTGGACTCAAGCACCGGGGAGCTGTTTTTT
>TRBJ1-5|NA|TRBV5-4|TRBD1
CASSGSDREQPQHF
TGTGCCAGCAGCGGATCCGACAGGGAGCAGCCCCAGCATTTT
>TRBJ2-1|once|TRBV29-1|NA
CSGGGLGSLSSYNEQFF
TGCAGCGGAGGTGGATTGGGATCCTTAAGCTCCTACAATGAGCAGTTCTTC
>TRBJ2-7|NA|TRBV7-9|NA
CASSLEAGSGEQYF
TGTGCCAGCAGCTTAGAGGCAGGGTCGGGCGAGCAGTACTTC
>TRBJ2-5|NA|TRBV5-1|TRBD2
CASSILAGGLPETQYF
TGCGCCAGCAGCATATTAGCGGGAGGCCTCCCGGAGACCCAGTACTTC
>TRBJ2-7|NA|TRBV5-1|NA
CASSLDTLGGEQYF
TGCGCCAGCAGCCTGGACACCCTCGGGGGCGAGCAGTACTTC
>TRBJ2-5|NA|TRBV19|NA
CASSISRAGETQYF
TGTGCCAGTAGTATATCCAGGGCCGGAGAGACCCAGTACTTC
>TRBJ2-1|NA|TRBV18|NA
CASSPTVGPLNNEQFF
TGTGCCAGCTCACCAACGGTAGGACCCTTAAACAATGAGCAGTTCTTC
>TRBJ2-5|NA|TRBV6-5|NA
CASSYPQTQYF
TGTGCCAGCTCTTATCCCCAGACCCAGTACTTC
>TRBJ1-1|NA|TRBV2|NA
CASSDRGLGDTEAFF
TGTGCCAGCAGTGACAGGGGCCTGGGGGACACTGAAGCTTTCTTT
>TRBJ2-2|NA|TRBV12-5|TRBD1
CASGLITGGNGELFF
TGTGCTAGTGGACTGATTACAGGGGGCAATGGGGAGCTGTTTTTT
>TRBJ2-7|NA|TRBV18|TRBD2
CASSARSGSRDEQYF
TGTGCCAGCTCCGCTAGGAGCGGGAGTAGAGACGAGCAGTACTTC
>TRBJ2-5|NA|TRBV30|TRBD1
CAWSVPTPDRDETQYF
TGTGCCTGGAGTGTACCAACCCCTGACAGGGACGAGACCCAGTACTTC
>TRBJ2-2|NA|TRBV9|NA
CASSVDATGELFF
TGTGCCAGCAGCGTCGACGCCACCGGGGAGCTGTTTTTT
>TRBJ1-2|NA|TRBV11-2|NA
CASSSGLNYGYTF
TGTGCCAGCAGCTCCGGACTGAACTATGGCTACACCTTC
>TRBJ1-5|NA|TRBV6-1|NA
CASSERQGGYSNQPQHF
TGTGCCAGCAGTGAACGGCAGGGCGGGTATAGCAATCAGCCCCAGCATTTT
>TRBJ2-7|NA|TRBV5-1|NA
CASSVGPLAYEQYF
TGCGCCAGCAGCGTGGGACCGCTTGCCTACGAGCAGTACTTC
>TRBJ1-2|NA|TRBV7-8|TRBD1
CASSTRTGWMTNYGYTF
TGTGCCAGCAGCACAAGGACAGGGTGGATGACTAACTATGGCTACACCTTC
>TRBJ2-1|NA|TRBV27|NA
CASTRGRSYNEQFF
TGTGCCAGCACACGGGGGAGATCCTACAATGAGCAGTTCTTC
>TRBJ1-1|NA|TRBV5-1|NA
CASSERGGTEAFF
TGCGCCAGCAGCGAGAGGGGGGGCACTGAAGCTTTCTTT
>TRBJ1-5|NA|TRBV28|NA
CASSLIGGLSQPQHF
TGTGCCAGCAGTTTAATTGGGGGGCTGTCTCAGCCCCAGCATTTT
>TRBJ2-5|NA|TRBV30|TRBD1
CAWTGTGGETQYF
TGTGCCTGGACTGGGACAGGGGGCGAGACCCAGTACTTC
>TRBJ2-1|NA|TRBV18|TRBD2
CASFLRAGELNEQFF
TGTGCCAGCTTTCTTCGAGCGGGAGAGTTAAATGAGCAGTTCTTC
>TRBJ2-7|NA|TRBV18|NA
CASSPPVQGAYEQYF
TGTGCCAGCTCACCACCCGTACAGGGAGCCTACGAGCAGTACTTC
>TRBJ2-1|once|TRBV11-3|NA
CASSLDRFRGRSNEQFF
TGTGCCAGCAGCTTAGATCGGTTTCGCGGCAGATCCAATGAGCAGTTCTTC
>TRBJ2-3|NA|TRBV5-1|NA
CASSFSGRGRTDTQYF
TGCGCCAGCAGCTTCTCGGGAAGGGGACGCACAGATACGCAGTATTTT
>TRBJ1-5|NA|TRBV6-6|TRBD1
CASSRQGNQPQHF
TGTGCCAGCAGTCGACAGGGGAATCAGCCCCAGCATTTT
>TRBJ2-6|NA|TRBV5-1|NA
CASSPDAGVHGANVLTF
TGCGCCAGCAGCCCGGATGCAGGGGTACATGGGGCCAACGTCCTGACTTTC
>TRBJ2-7|NA|TRBV7-9|NA
CASSSRQYSYEQYF
TGTGCCAGCAGCTCCAGACAGTACTCCTACGAGCAGTACTTC
>TRBJ1-1|NA|TRBV7-2|NA
CASSLNLISGTEAFF
TGTGCCAGCAGCTTAAATCTCATTTCAGGCACTGAAGCTTTCTTT
>TRBJ1-4|NA|TRBV18|NA
CASSDLGGLEKLFF
TGTGCCAGCTCGGACCTCGGCGGGCTGGAAAAACTGTTTTTT
>TRBJ1-1|NA|TRBV27|NA
CASSLSLSGSTEAFF
TGTGCCAGCAGTTTATCTTTGTCGGGGAGTACTGAAGCTTTCTTT
>TRBJ2-7|once|TRBV7-2|TRBD1
CASSLGQGAYEQYF
TGTGCCAGCAGCTTAGGCCAGGGGGCTTACGAGCAGTACTTC